The clone carrying this T cell receptor beta chain has ten or more counts. The CDR3 has 16 amino acids. Per the germline V gene, CDR1 is MDHEN and CDR2 is SYDVKM. The germline V and J ends were trimmed by 4 bases and 0 bases, with 14 bases remaining between them. The record originates from a study of T cells in Graves' hyperthyroidism and ophthalmopathy. RNA transcripts were the template for amplifying TCR beta CDR3 regions. The HTBI primer set served for first-round RT-PCR of the TCR CDR3. TCRdb reprocessed the multiplex PCR reads with MiXCR, giving one entry per CDR3 protein. The table records 400,000 to 600,000 distinct CDR3 sequences, 15% to 20% of them present only once.

The specimen sequenced was blood. The TCR comes from a woman in her 30s with Graves' ophthalmopathy. The V call is TRBV28, the J call TRBJ2-3, with a possible D match to TRBD2 (5 bases). DNA of the CDR3: TGTGCCAGCAGTTCCTATGGGCGGACTAGCACAGATACGCAGTATTTT. Protein: CASSSYGRTSTDTQYF.